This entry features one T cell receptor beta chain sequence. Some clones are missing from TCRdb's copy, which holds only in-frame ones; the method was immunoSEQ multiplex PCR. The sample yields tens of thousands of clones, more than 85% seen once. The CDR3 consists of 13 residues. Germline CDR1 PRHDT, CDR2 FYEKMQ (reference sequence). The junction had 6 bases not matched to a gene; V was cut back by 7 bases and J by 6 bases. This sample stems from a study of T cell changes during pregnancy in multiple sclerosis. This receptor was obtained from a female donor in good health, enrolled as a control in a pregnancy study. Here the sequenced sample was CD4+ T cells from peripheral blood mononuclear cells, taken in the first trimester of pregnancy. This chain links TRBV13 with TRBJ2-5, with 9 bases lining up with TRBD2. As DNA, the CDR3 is TGTGCCAGCATCCTAGCGGGGACGAAGACCCAGTACTTC. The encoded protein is CASILAGTKTQYF.